Listed below are T cell receptor beta chains from one sample, sequenced in a study of shared clonotypes between healthy human individuals. Assay used: immunoSEQ multiplex PCR; TCRdb lists only in-frame clones, some missing. The table shows more than 400,000 clones, with 90% to 96% occurring only once. Source material: naive CD4+ T cells sorted from blood. The origin of the receptors is a woman younger than 45 in good health. Both conserved end residues are part of each CDR3. A D gene is named only where the DNA matches it firmly. Expanded clones get a size class; other rows say once, few or many, or leave the size out.

D gene: -; V gene: TRBV7-8; clone size: -; J gene: TRBJ2-5; CDR3 protein: CASSSGAQETQYF; CDR3 DNA: TGTGCCAGCAGCTCCGGGGCACAAGAGACCCAGTACTTC
D gene: -; V gene: TRBV9; clone size: -; J gene: TRBJ1-5; CDR3 protein: CASSAGAGNQPQHF; CDR3 DNA: TGTGCCAGCAGCGCGGGCGCAGGTAATCAGCCCCAGCATTTT
D gene: -; V gene: TRBV7-9; clone size: -; J gene: TRBJ2-1; CDR3 protein: CASSLAMGRGGRDEQFF; CDR3 DNA: TGTGCCAGCAGCTTAGCAATGGGGCGGGGAGGTAGAGATGAGCAGTTCTTC
D gene: TRBD1; V gene: TRBV5-1; clone size: -; J gene: TRBJ2-7; CDR3 protein: CASSLGRDRVTYEQYF; CDR3 DNA: TGCGCCAGCAGCTTGGGACGGGACAGGGTTACCTACGAGCAGTACTTC
D gene: TRBD2; V gene: TRBV6-5; clone size: -; J gene: TRBJ2-5; CDR3 protein: CASSYKRGTVAQYF; CDR3 DNA: TGTGCCAGCAGTTACAAGCGGGGGACCGTGGCCCAGTACTTC
D gene: -; V gene: TRBV19; clone size: -; J gene: TRBJ1-5; CDR3 protein: CASSISNQPQHF; CDR3 DNA: TGTGCCAGTAGTATTAGCAATCAGCCCCAGCATTTT
D gene: -; V gene: TRBV4-1; clone size: -; J gene: TRBJ2-7; CDR3 protein: CASSQGVEGLREQYF; CDR3 DNA: TGCGCCAGCAGCCAAGGGGTGGAGGGTCTCCGCGAGCAGTACTTC
D gene: -; V gene: TRBV6-6; clone size: once; J gene: TRBJ1-5; CDR3 protein: CASSYESGLKQPQHF; CDR3 DNA: TGTGCCAGCAGTTACGAGTCCGGGCTGAAGCAGCCCCAGCATTTT
D gene: -; V gene: TRBV5-8; clone size: -; J gene: TRBJ2-7; CDR3 protein: CASSWRWDITYEQYF; CDR3 DNA: TGTGCCAGCAGCTGGAGGTGGGACATCACCTACGAGCAGTACTTC
D gene: -; V gene: TRBV27; clone size: -; J gene: TRBJ2-7; CDR3 protein: CASSPTTTYEQYF; CDR3 DNA: TGTGCCAGCAGTCCGACGACTACCTACGAGCAGTACTTC
D gene: TRBD2; V gene: TRBV25-1; clone size: -; J gene: TRBJ2-7; CDR3 protein: CASSDGTSGSLFYEQYF; CDR3 DNA: TGTGCCAGCAGTGATGGGACTAGCGGGAGTCTATTCTACGAGCAGTACTTC
D gene: -; V gene: TRBV7-3; clone size: -; J gene: TRBJ2-7; CDR3 protein: CASSFGAESNDEQYF; CDR3 DNA: TGTGCCAGCAGCTTTGGGGCCGAAAGTAATGACGAGCAGTACTTC
D gene: -; V gene: TRBV29-1; clone size: -; J gene: TRBJ2-1; CDR3 protein: CSVARNHNEQFF; CDR3 DNA: TGCAGCGTTGCAAGGAACCACAATGAGCAGTTCTTC
D gene: TRBD1; V gene: TRBV19; clone size: -; J gene: TRBJ2-6; CDR3 protein: CASSTGTGPSGANVLTF; CDR3 DNA: TGTGCCAGTAGTACCGGGACAGGCCCCTCTGGGGCCAACGTCCTGACTTTC
D gene: -; V gene: TRBV14; clone size: -; J gene: TRBJ2-7; CDR3 protein: CASSPYLAPYEQYF; CDR3 DNA: TGTGCCAGCAGTCCTTATCTAGCTCCCTACGAGCAGTACTTC
D gene: -; V gene: TRBV15; clone size: -; J gene: TRBJ2-3; CDR3 protein: CATRETRLDTQYF; CDR3 DNA: TGTGCCACCAGGGAAACTAGATTAGATACGCAGTATTTT
D gene: -; V gene: TRBV28; clone size: -; J gene: TRBJ2-1; CDR3 protein: CASSLQGLSYNEQFF; CDR3 DNA: TGTGCCAGCAGTTTACAAGGCCTCTCCTACAATGAGCAGTTCTTC
D gene: TRBD1; V gene: TRBV5-4; clone size: -; J gene: TRBJ2-7; CDR3 protein: CASSLDRDSLYEQYF; CDR3 DNA: TGTGCCAGCAGCTTGGACCGGGACAGCCTTTACGAGCAGTACTTC
D gene: -; V gene: TRBV2; clone size: -; J gene: TRBJ1-1; CDR3 protein: CASRGSEAFF; CDR3 DNA: TGTGCCAGCAGGGGTTCTGAAGCTTTCTTT
D gene: TRBD2; V gene: TRBV5-1; clone size: -; J gene: TRBJ2-3; CDR3 protein: CASRGLAVQSDTQYF; CDR3 DNA: TGCGCCAGCAGGGGACTAGCGGTCCAGTCAGATACGCAGTATTTT
D gene: -; V gene: TRBV11-3; clone size: -; J gene: TRBJ2-1; CDR3 protein: CASSSTTLNEQFF; CDR3 DNA: TGTGCCAGCAGCTCGACCACCCTCAATGAGCAGTTCTTC
D gene: -; V gene: TRBV7-9; clone size: -; J gene: TRBJ1-3; CDR3 protein: CASSLVATTGNTIYF; CDR3 DNA: TGTGCCAGCAGCTTAGTGGCGACTACTGGAAACACCATATATTTT
D gene: -; V gene: TRBV6-5; clone size: -; J gene: TRBJ2-2; CDR3 protein: CASSYFRGTGELFF; CDR3 DNA: TGTGCCAGCAGTTACTTTAGGGGTACCGGGGAGCTGTTTTTT
D gene: -; V gene: TRBV10-3; clone size: -; J gene: TRBJ2-5; CDR3 protein: CAISEGSSMETQYF; CDR3 DNA: TGTGCCATCAGTGAGGGGTCCAGTATGGAGACCCAGTACTTC